Listed below are T cell receptor beta chains from one sample, sequenced in a study of T cell responses to AZD1222 COVID-19 vaccine. The method was immunoSEQ multiplex PCR; TCRdb's version includes in-frame clones alone and lacks a portion of them. The repertoire holds 150,000 or so clones, about 92% seen once, with under 10% in the top ten. The sample in question was peripheral blood, obtained on day 0 of AZD1222 vaccination. Receptors originate from an adult in good health. Both conserved end residues are part of each CDR3. D genes are given only for firm matches. A row's size may be missing; if present it is once, few, many or a size class.

clone size	D gene	V gene	J gene	CDR3 DNA	CDR3 protein
few	.	TRBV6-5	TRBJ1-1	TGTGCCAGCAGTTACTCGAGTAACATCGGCACTGAAGCTTTCTTT	CASSYSSNIGTEAFF
.	.	TRBV27	TRBJ1-1	TGTGCCAGCAGTTTATCCCATCGTATGAACACTGAAGCTTTCTTT	CASSLSHRMNTEAFF
.	TRBD1	TRBV5-1	TRBJ1-2	TGCGCCAGCAGCTTGTCCCCGGGACAGGGGGCGCGCGGCTACACCTTC	CASSLSPGQGARGYTF
.	.	TRBV4-2	TRBJ1-6	TGTGCCAGCAGCCAAGATCTCGACAGCTCCTATAATTCACCCCTCCACTTT	CASSQDLDSSYNSPLHF
.	.	TRBV5-1	TRBJ1-1	TGCGCCAGCAGCTTGTACCAGGCCTTCACTGAAGCTTTCTTT	CASSLYQAFTEAFF
.	.	TRBV5-1	TRBJ2-3	TGCGCCAGCAGCTTGGACCAAAGAGATACGCAGTATTTT	CASSLDQRDTQYF
.	TRBD1	TRBV5-1	TRBJ1-2	TGCGCCAGCAGCTTGGCCTCTAGACGGGACAGGGAGAACTATGGCTACACCTTC	CASSLASRRDRENYGYTF
.	.	TRBV29-1	TRBJ1-2	TGCAGCGTTGAAAGGAGCTATGGCTACACCTTC	CSVERSYGYTF
.	.	TRBV15	TRBJ1-5	TGTGCCACCAGCAGGTATAGCAATCAGCCCCAGCATTTT	CATSRYSNQPQHF
.	TRBD1	TRBV5-1	TRBJ1-4	TGCGCCAGCAGCCTGCCCACAGGGGGCGAAAAACTGTTTTTT	CASSLPTGGEKLFF
.	TRBD1	TRBV28	TRBJ1-5	TGTGCCAGCAGTTCGGGGGGGACAGGTGACAATCAGCCCCAGCATTTT	CASSSGGTGDNQPQHF
.	TRBD2	TRBV19	TRBJ2-1	TGTGCCAGTAGTCGGGGGGGATACAATGAGCAGTTCTTC	CASSRGGYNEQFF
.	.	TRBV19	TRBJ1-5	TGTGCCAGTAGGGAACTCCAGGGAGGCAATCAGCCCCAGCATTTT	CASRELQGGNQPQHF
.	.	TRBV7-2	TRBJ1-6	TGTGCCAGCAGCCAGCTGCGGGACAACCTTTCACCCCTCCACTTT	CASSQLRDNLSPLHF
.	TRBD1	TRBV30	TRBJ2-7	TGTGCCTGGAGATACGGGACAGGGGGCTACGAGCAGTACTTC	CAWRYGTGGYEQYF
.	TRBD2	TRBV7-7	TRBJ2-2	TGTGCTAGCAGCTCCCTGACTAGCGGGGCCCCCGGGGAGCTGTTTTTT	CASSSLTSGAPGELFF
once	.	TRBV4-3	TRBJ2-3	TGCGCCAGCAGGAGGGTACCCCTCTCCACAGATACGCAGTATTTT	CASRRVPLSTDTQYF
.	.	TRBV29-1	TRBJ2-2	TGCAGCGCAGAGGGGTATCGAGACACCGGGGAGCTGTTTTTT	CSAEGYRDTGELFF
.	.	TRBV18	TRBJ2-2	TGTGCCAGCTCACCACTTGATCTCACCGGGGAGCTGTTTTTT	CASSPLDLTGELFF
.	TRBD1	TRBV6-4	TRBJ1-2	TGTGCCAGCAGTGAAAGACAGGGAGAGTCCGGCTATGGCTACACCTTC	CASSERQGESGYGYTF
.	TRBD1	TRBV7-2	TRBJ2-7	TGTGCCAGCGGGACCGGGACAGGTCTATCCTACGAGCAGTACTTC	CASGTGTGLSYEQYF
.	TRBD1	TRBV19	TRBJ2-7	TGTGCCAGTAGTATGGGGACAGGGAGTAGGCACGAGCAGTACTTC	CASSMGTGSRHEQYF
.	TRBD1	TRBV19	TRBJ1-3	TGTGCCAGCAGACAGGGATACTTCTCTGGAAACACCATATATTTT	CASRQGYFSGNTIYF
.	.	TRBV27	TRBJ2-7	TGTGCCAGCAGTTTGTCGACGGACTCCTACGGGCAGTACTTC	CASSLSTDSYGQYF
few	TRBD1	TRBV27	TRBJ1-5	TGTGCCAGCAGCCCCAGGGGGCTAGGTCAGCCCCAGCATTTT	CASSPRGLGQPQHF
.	.	TRBV5-8	TRBJ1-5	TGTGCCAGCAGCTTGGTTTATCAGCCCCAGCATTTT	CASSLVYQPQHF
once	TRBD1	TRBV28	TRBJ1-2	TGTGCCAGCAGCCGCGGACAGGGCGACGGCTACACCTTC	CASSRGQGDGYTF
.	.	TRBV29-1	TRBJ2-3	TGCAGCGCCAACTGGGCGGGTCAGGGGATCATTTTTTCGAATACGCAGTATTTT	CSANWAGQGIIFSNTQYF
.	.	TRBV30	TRBJ1-4	TGTGCCTGGACCCACCCGGCCACTAATGAAAAACTGTTTTTT	CAWTHPATNEKLFF
.	.	TRBV5-5	TRBJ1-1	TGTGCCAGCAGCTTATCTTTCAGATCGATGAACACTGAAGCTTTCTTT	CASSLSFRSMNTEAFF
.	.	TRBV28	TRBJ1-1	TGTGCCAGCAGTTTCGGCTCCAACACTGAAGCTTTCTTT	CASSFGSNTEAFF
.	TRBD1	TRBV25-1	TRBJ1-1	TGTGCCAGCAGTGAATGGGACAGTTTAGGGACCACTGAAGCTTTCTTT	CASSEWDSLGTTEAFF
.	.	TRBV6-5	TRBJ2-1	TGTGCCAGCAGAATACACGGGACGCACTACAATGAGCAGTTCTTC	CASRIHGTHYNEQFF
.	TRBD1	TRBV5-1	TRBJ1-1	TGCGCCAGCAGCCCCGACAGGGTATTTGAAGCTTTCTTT	CASSPDRVFEAFF
.	.	TRBV18	TRBJ1-5	TGTGCCAGCTCACGGGAGAATCAGCCCCAGCATTTT	CASSRENQPQHF
.	.	TRBV30	TRBJ1-4	TGTGCCTGGGGTCACGCGACATCGCGGGGTGAAAAACTGTTTTTT	CAWGHATSRGEKLFF
.	.	TRBV3-1/TRBV3-2	TRBJ1-2	TGTGCCAGCAGCCAAGGAAATGCGGGTAGAGGTGGCTACACCTTC	CASSQGNAGRGGYTF
.	TRBD1	TRBV28	TRBJ1-1	TGTGCCAGCAGTTTGGGACAGGGGTACAGACAAAAAGCTTTCTTT	CASSLGQGYRQKAFF
.	TRBD1	TRBV27	TRBJ1-5	TGTGCCAGCAGTCCATTAAGGGGACAGGGGGCTGATCAGCCCCAGCATTTT	CASSPLRGQGADQPQHF
.	.	TRBV6-4	TRBJ1-2	TGTGCCAGCAGTCGGAACGGGCAGACCTACACCTTC	CASSRNGQTYTF
.	TRBD1	TRBV13	TRBJ1-1	TGTGCCAGCAGCCCACGGAGCAGGGGGCTTGAAGCTTTCTTT	CASSPRSRGLEAFF
.	.	TRBV19	TRBJ1-2	TGTGCCACCAAACCAGAGGCAGGGGCCTATGGCTACACCTTC	CATKPEAGAYGYTF
.	.	TRBV14	TRBJ2-3	TGTGCCAGCAGCCAAGGGTTGGGGATTTCAGATACGCAGTATTTT	CASSQGLGISDTQYF
.	.	TRBV19	TRBJ1-6	TGTGCCAGTAGTATAGAGGGACCGGTAAATTCACCCCTCCACTTT	CASSIEGPVNSPLHF
.	.	TRBV5-6	TRBJ1-2	TGTGCCAGCAGCTTGGGGTCCCCTGGCTACACCTTC	CASSLGSPGYTF
.	.	TRBV7-2	TRBJ2-7	TGTGCCAGCAGCTTGCTGGGGGGAACCTACTACGAGCAGTACTTC	CASSLLGGTYYEQYF
.	.	TRBV12-3/TRBV12-4	TRBJ1-1	TGTGCCAGCAATGATGGAGGCCCTGAAGCTTTCTTT	CASNDGGPEAFF
.	TRBD1	TRBV7-2	TRBJ1-2	TGTGCCAGCAGCTTAGGGCGGGACAGCTTCTATGGCTACACCTTC	CASSLGRDSFYGYTF
.	.	TRBV27	TRBJ2-2	TGTGCCAGCAGTTTATTAAGGATGGGGGAGCTGTTTTTT	CASSLLRMGELFF
.	.	TRBV29-1	TRBJ2-5	TGCAGCGTTCAGGTGTGGGAGACCCAGTACTTC	CSVQVWETQYF
.	.	TRBV7-2	TRBJ2-5	TGTGCCAGCAGCTTAGGTAGTCCAGGGCGGGAGACCCAGTACTTC	CASSLGSPGRETQYF
once	.	TRBV6-5	TRBJ1-2	TGTGCCAGCACCTCCGAGATAAGGGAGGGCTACACCTTC	CASTSEIREGYTF
.	TRBD1	TRBV5-5	TRBJ1-3	TGTGCCAGCAGCTCCGGGACAGTTGGAAACACCATATATTTT	CASSSGTVGNTIYF
.	TRBD1	TRBV12-3/TRBV12-4	TRBJ2-1	TGTGCCAGCAACTCGGGACAGAATGAGCAGTTCTTC	CASNSGQNEQFF